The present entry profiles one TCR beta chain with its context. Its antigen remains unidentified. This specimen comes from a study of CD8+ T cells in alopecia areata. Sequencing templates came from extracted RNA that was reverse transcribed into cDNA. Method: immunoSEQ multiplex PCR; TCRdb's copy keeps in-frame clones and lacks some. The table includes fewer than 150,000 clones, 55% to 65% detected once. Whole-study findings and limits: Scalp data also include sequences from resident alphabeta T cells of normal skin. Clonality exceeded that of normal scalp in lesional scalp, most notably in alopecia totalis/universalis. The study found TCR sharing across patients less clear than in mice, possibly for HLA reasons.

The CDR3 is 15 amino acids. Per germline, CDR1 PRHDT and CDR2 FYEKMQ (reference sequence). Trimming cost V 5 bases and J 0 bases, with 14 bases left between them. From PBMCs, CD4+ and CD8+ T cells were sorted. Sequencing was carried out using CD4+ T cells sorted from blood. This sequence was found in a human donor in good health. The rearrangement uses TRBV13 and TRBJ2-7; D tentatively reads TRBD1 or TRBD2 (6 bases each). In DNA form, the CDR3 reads TGTGCCAGCAGCCCCGGGGGCGGGGACTCCTACGAGCAGTACTTC. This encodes CASSPGGGDSYEQYF.